This is a list of T cell receptor beta chains from one sample in a study of PD-L1 blockade in urothelial cancer. Libraries were prepared by immunoSEQ multiplex PCR; TCRdb keeps only in-frame clonotypes and omits some of them. The sample lists just under 40,000 clones, 75% to 90% occurring once. The material sequenced was PBMCs, taken around atezolizumab (anti-PD-L1) treatment. The receptors were sampled from a man in his sixties with urothelial cancer. The CDR3 runs from the conserved cysteine through the conserved F or W. Fields, in order: CDR3 length, D gene, V gene, J gene, clone size, CDR3 DNA, CDR3 protein. The D gene is left open where the match is weak. Size tells how often a clone was seen (once, few, many) or the class of an expanded clone, and some rows leave it out.

len: 13; d_gene: NA; v_gene: TRBV6-1; j_gene: TRBJ1-1; abundance: NA; CDR3nt: TGTGCCAGCAGGGTGAGCCCGAACACTGAAGCTTTCTTT; CDR3aa: CASRVSPNTEAFF
len: 13; d_gene: NA; v_gene: TRBV9; j_gene: TRBJ2-5; abundance: NA; CDR3nt: TGTGCCAGCAGCGTAGACCCTCGGGAGACCCAGTACTTC; CDR3aa: CASSVDPRETQYF
len: 17; d_gene: TRBD1; v_gene: TRBV5-1; j_gene: TRBJ2-2; abundance: NA; CDR3nt: TGCGCCAGCAGACGAACCGGGACAGGGGGCACCACCGGGGAGCTGTTTTTT; CDR3aa: CASRRTGTGGTTGELFF
len: 13; d_gene: NA; v_gene: TRBV4-1; j_gene: TRBJ1-2; abundance: NA; CDR3nt: TGCGCCAGCAGCCCGGCCTACAGGGTTGGCTACACCTTC; CDR3aa: CASSPAYRVGYTF
len: 13; d_gene: NA; v_gene: TRBV7-3; j_gene: TRBJ2-7; abundance: NA; CDR3nt: TGTGCCAGCAGCCCGGGTGGCACCTACGAGCAGTACTTC; CDR3aa: CASSPGGTYEQYF
len: 16; d_gene: NA; v_gene: TRBV15; j_gene: TRBJ2-7; abundance: NA; CDR3nt: TGTGCCACCAGCGGACAGGGTGTGGCGGGGGCGCGGGAGCAGTACTTC; CDR3aa: CATSGQGVAGAREQYF
len: 15; d_gene: TRBD1; v_gene: TRBV5-8; j_gene: TRBJ2-4; abundance: few; CDR3nt: TGTGCCAGCAGCCCACGCGGACAGGGCCAAAACATTCAGTACTTC; CDR3aa: CASSPRGQGQNIQYF
len: 17; d_gene: TRBD1; v_gene: TRBV7-8; j_gene: TRBJ2-7; abundance: NA; CDR3nt: TGTGCCAGCAGCCTCCTAGAAAACAACAGGGGTACCTACGAGCAGTACTTC; CDR3aa: CASSLLENNRGTYEQYF
len: 14; d_gene: TRBD1; v_gene: TRBV7-9; j_gene: TRBJ2-5; abundance: NA; CDR3nt: TGTGCCAGCAGCCGTGACAGGGGAGCAGAGACCCAGTACTTC; CDR3aa: CASSRDRGAETQYF
len: 16; d_gene: TRBD2; v_gene: TRBV5-1; j_gene: TRBJ2-1; abundance: NA; CDR3nt: TGCGCCAGCAGCCTAGCAGCGGGAGGAGACCTCAATGAGCAGTTCTTC; CDR3aa: CASSLAAGGDLNEQFF
len: 11; d_gene: NA; v_gene: TRBV28; j_gene: TRBJ1-5; abundance: NA; CDR3nt: TGTGCCAGTGCGGGCAATCAGCCCCAGCATTTT; CDR3aa: CASAGNQPQHF
len: 15; d_gene: TRBD1; v_gene: TRBV2; j_gene: TRBJ2-3; abundance: once; CDR3nt: TGTGCCAGCGGAATATACAGGGGGCCGGCAGATACGCAGTATTTT; CDR3aa: CASGIYRGPADTQYF
len: 13; d_gene: NA; v_gene: TRBV18; j_gene: TRBJ1-5; abundance: NA; CDR3nt: TGTGCCAGCTCACCCGGGGTAGAGCAGCCCCAGCATTTT; CDR3aa: CASSPGVEQPQHF
len: 14; d_gene: TRBD1; v_gene: TRBV18; j_gene: TRBJ2-3; abundance: NA; CDR3nt: TGTGCCAGCTCACCACAGGGGGCTTGGGATACGCAGTATTTT; CDR3aa: CASSPQGAWDTQYF
len: 13; d_gene: NA; v_gene: TRBV19; j_gene: TRBJ1-3; abundance: NA; CDR3nt: TGTGCCAGTACCCACCCGAGTGGAAACACCATATATTTT; CDR3aa: CASTHPSGNTIYF
len: 14; d_gene: TRBD2; v_gene: TRBV27; j_gene: TRBJ2-7; abundance: NA; CDR3nt: TGTGCCAGCAGTCTTCGGGGGGGCCTTTACGAGCAGTACTTC; CDR3aa: CASSLRGGLYEQYF
len: 15; d_gene: TRBD2; v_gene: TRBV7-9; j_gene: TRBJ2-7; abundance: NA; CDR3nt: TGTGCCAGCAGCTTAGGACTAGCGGGGGGATCCGAGCAGTACTTC; CDR3aa: CASSLGLAGGSEQYF
len: 15; d_gene: TRBD2; v_gene: TRBV5-1; j_gene: TRBJ2-1; abundance: NA; CDR3nt: TGCGCCAGCAGCTTGGAGTCTAGCGGGAGGGATGAGCAGTTCTTC; CDR3aa: CASSLESSGRDEQFF
len: 13; d_gene: NA; v_gene: TRBV7-2; j_gene: TRBJ1-2; abundance: medium-sized; CDR3nt: TGTGCCAGCAGCTTAGCGGGGGCAATAGGCTACACCTTC; CDR3aa: CASSLAGAIGYTF
len: 17; d_gene: TRBD2; v_gene: TRBV4-1; j_gene: TRBJ2-1; abundance: once; CDR3nt: TGCGCCAGCAGCCAGGTCCTCTGGACTAGCGGGGACAATGAGCAGTTCTTC; CDR3aa: CASSQVLWTSGDNEQFF
len: 14; d_gene: TRBD1; v_gene: TRBV7-9; j_gene: TRBJ2-1; abundance: NA; CDR3nt: TGTGCCAGCAGCTCTTTGGACAGGGGCGATGAGCAGTTCTTC; CDR3aa: CASSSLDRGDEQFF
len: 15; d_gene: TRBD2; v_gene: TRBV28; j_gene: TRBJ2-1; abundance: NA; CDR3nt: TGTGCCAGCAGTTTCCTAGCGGGAGGGAACAATGAGCAGTTCTTC; CDR3aa: CASSFLAGGNNEQFF